The 28 T cell receptor beta chains given below trace back to one sample, sequenced in a study of CD8 T cells in Susac syndrome. Random-hexamer reverse transcription was applied to roughly 0.45 to 1 ug RNA. Each CDR3 protein is one row after TCRdb ran MiXCR on the immunoSEQ multiplex PCR reads. The data contain under 85,000 distinct CDR3 sequences, approximately 96% of them singletons. The sample consisted of CD8+ T cells from PBMCs. The receptors shown here come from a human donor with multiple sclerosis.

This clonotype has just a few counts. The CDR3, as DNA: TGCAGCGTTGAAAGGCAGGGTCATAACTATGGCTACACCTTC. Its translation is CSVERQGHNYGYTF. V gene TRBV29-1 combines with J gene TRBJ1-2, with a possible D match to TRBD1 (5 bases). V lost 2 bases and J 1 base, leaving 11 bases between the germline ends. The CDR3 is 14 amino acids. Germline V CDR1 and CDR2: SQVTM, ANQGSEA.

The rearrangement joins TRBV13 to TRBJ2-5; D possibly uses TRBD1 or TRBD2 (5 bases each). Germline V gene lookup returns CDR1 PRHDT and CDR2 FYEKMQ (reference sequence). The CDR3 contains 15 residues. Trimming stripped 5 bases from V and 0 bases from J, with 13 bases between. The DNA of the CDR3 is TGTGCCAGCAGCGCTCGGGGACCAAACCAAGAGACCCAGTACTTC. Its protein product is CASSARGPNQETQYF.

This chain joins TRBV28 and TRBJ2-1; a weak D match, TRBD2 (5 bases). The germline V gene encodes CDR1 MDHEN and CDR2 SYDVKM. CDR3 size: 13 residues. The CDR3 spells CAVTSSSYNEQFF. In DNA, the CDR3 is TGTGCTGTAACTAGTAGCTCCTACAATGAGCAGTTCTTC.

In this sample, this clonotype turned up once. CDR3 sequence reads: CASSDTGTTLYNEQFF. CDR3 DNA sequence: TGTGCCAGCAGCGACACCGGGACAACACTCTACAATGAGCAGTTCTTC. The gene calls are TRBV7-9 and TRBJ2-1; D is perhaps TRBD1 (6 bases). Trimming shortened V by 5 bases and J by 3 bases, and 17 bases separated the two germline ends. Germline-derived CDR1 and CDR2 are SEHNR and FQNEAQ (reference sequence). This CDR3 is built from 16 residues.

V and J are TRBV29-1 and TRBJ1-4, with 7 bases matching TRBD1. The CDR3 runs to 14 residues. Germline-derived CDR1 and CDR2 are SQVTM and ANQGSEA. With V trimmed by 5 bases and J by 8 bases, 11 bases remained unmatched. The CDR3 DNA reads as TGCAGCGTTTTGACAGGGCCGGTTAACGAAAAACTGTTTTTT. It specifies CSVLTGPVNEKLFF.

The chain carries TRBV5-1 and TRBJ2-1; D is ambiguous. Trimming pared 4 bases from V and 8 bases from J, leaving 13 bases between. This CDR3 has 13 amino acids. Germline lookup yields CDR1 SGHRS and CDR2 YFSETQ. Here the CDR3 reads CASSPAAQDEQFF. The CDR3 DNA reads as TGCGCCAGCAGCCCGGCGGCTCAGGATGAGCAGTTCTTC.

V and J are TRBV2 and TRBJ2-1; 7 nucleotides line up with TRBD2. CDR1 is SNHLY and CDR2 is FYNNEI in the germline V gene. This CDR3 has 16 amino acids. V shed 7 bases, J shed 1 base, and the junction held 10 bases outside the gene matches. Written as DNA, the CDR3 is TGTGCCAGCACCCGGAGGCTACTAGCGTCCTACAATGAGCAGTTCTTC. This translates into CASTRRLLASYNEQFF.

This chain links TRBV30 with TRBJ1-4, with 7 bases matching TRBD1. Germline assignment: CDR1 GTSNPN and CDR2 SVGIG (reference sequence). V trimming: 8 bases; J trimming: 5 bases; junction bases outside the gene matches: 8. The CDR3 covers 13 residues. This CDR3 reads CARSGTENEKLFF. The CDR3 nucleotides are TGTGCCCGATCCGGGACAGAGAATGAAAAACTGTTTTTT.

In DNA form, the CDR3 reads TGCAGCGTTTGGAGGGCGAACACCGGGGAGCTGTTTTTT. It is translated as CSVWRANTGELFF. The chain links TRBV29-1 to TRBJ2-2; possible D gene TRBD2, 6 bases. This CDR3 has 13 amino acids. Per the germline V gene, CDR1 is SQVTM and CDR2 is ANQGSEA. The germline V and J ends were trimmed by 5 bases and 0 bases, with 7 bases remaining between them.

V is TRBV27 and J is TRBJ2-5; TRBD2 aligns across 7 bases. The CDR3 runs to 12 residues. J was trimmed by 5 bases and V by 7 bases; bases with no gene match: 4. Germline values: CDR1 MNHEY, CDR2 SMNVEV (reference sequence). CDR3 region: CASKAGEETQYF. CDR3 nucleotides: TGTGCCAGCAAGGCGGGAGAGGAGACCCAGTACTTC.

The chain links TRBV5-1 to TRBJ2-7; weak D call: TRBD1 (6 bases). V lost 0 bases and J lost 3, with 10 bases in between. Germline V gene data show CDR1 as SGHRS and CDR2 as YFSETQ. The CDR3 has 14 residues. The CDR3 coding sequence is TGCGCCAGCAGCTTGGGGACAGAGATCTACGAGCAGTACTTC. Translating gives CASSLGTEIYEQYF.

This chain joins TRBV2 and TRBJ2-1; D not resolved. The V gene lost 7 bases and the J gene lost 0 bases, with 13 bases spanning the gap. Germline values: CDR1 SNHLY, CDR2 FYNNEI. The CDR3 spans 15 residues. Written as DNA, the CDR3 is TGTGCCAGCACGGGTGCCCTTAGCTCCTACAATGAGCAGTTCTTC. Translated, it gives CASTGALSSYNEQFF.

This rearrangement joins TRBV3-1 to TRBJ2-7; TRBD2 is a possible D gene (6 bases). The length of the CDR3 is 12 residues. Trimming pared 6 bases from V and 5 bases from J, leaving 11 bases between. CDR1 is LGHDT, CDR2 YNNKEL, per germline (reference sequence). This chain's CDR3 is CASSRLVNEQYF. The CDR3 nucleotides read TGTGCCAGCAGTCGACTAGTAAACGAGCAGTACTTC.

The rearrangement joins TRBV20-1 to TRBJ2-5, with D possibly TRBD2 on 6 matching bases. CDR1 is DFQATT and CDR2 is SNEGSKA in the germline V gene (reference sequence). The CDR3 runs 14 residues. Trimming took 0 bases from V and 3 from J, leaving 11 bases between them. The CDR3 loop is CSARDRRGEETQYF. CDR3 coding DNA: TGCAGTGCTAGAGATAGACGCGGGGAAGAGACCCAGTACTTC.

The V and J genes are TRBV5-1 and TRBJ2-7, with 12 bases identical to TRBD1. The trim removed 4 bases at V and 7 bases at J, leaving 9 bases unmatched. Germline loops: CDR1 SGHRS, CDR2 YFSETQ. The CDR3 sequence is 15 residues long. In DNA, the CDR3 is TGCGCCAGCAGCCCCTGGGACAGGGGGCGCAAGGAGCAGTACTTC. This sequence encodes CASSPWDRGRKEQYF.

The rearrangement uses TRBV7-9 and TRBJ2-6; D ambiguous. The V end lost 4 bases, the J end lost 0 bases, and 10 bases lay between the germline ends. The CDR3 has 16 amino acids. From germline, CDR1 is SEHNR and CDR2 FQNEAQ (reference sequence). The CDR3 nucleotides are TGTGCCAGCAGCTCTGGGGAAAACTCTGGGGCCAACGTCCTGACTTTC. Protein: CASSSGENSGANVLTF. The full variable domain, in which reference TRBV7-9 and TRBJ2-6 provide the parts outside the CDR3, is DTGVSQNPRHKITKRGQNVTFRCDPISEHNRLYWYRQTLGQGPEFLTYFQNEAQLEKSRLLSDRFSAERPKGSFSTLEIQRTEQGDSAMYLCASSSGENSGANVLTFGAGSRLTVL.

The chain joins TRBV2 to TRBJ2-6, with TRBD1 matching 12 bases. The germline gives CDR1 SNHLY, CDR2 FYNNEI. After removal of 1 base from V and 3 bases from J, the junction contained 4 bases not matched to a gene. The CDR3 extends over 18 amino acids. Here the CDR3 reads CASSEEGQGARGANVLTF. The CDR3 DNA sequence: TGTGCCAGCAGTGAAGAGGGACAGGGGGCTCGTGGGGCCAACGTCCTGACTTTC.

This chain connects TRBV29-1 to TRBJ1-4; no clear D. The CDR3 is 11 amino acids. V was pared by 6 bases and J by 5 bases, with 7 bases between. The germline V gene encodes CDR1 SQVTM and CDR2 ANQGSEA. Written as DNA, the CDR3 is TGCAGCGTCGTCCAGAATGAAAAACTGTTTTTT. Its protein product is CSVVQNEKLFF.

This clonotype was observed a few times. This chain links TRBV11-3 with TRBJ2-1, with D uncertain. The CDR3 consists of 15 residues. CDR1 is SGHNT and CDR2 is YENEEA in the germline V gene. Trimming took 4 bases from V and 9 from J, leaving 19 bases between them. Here the CDR3 reads CASSSLSDQRSEQFF. DNA for the CDR3: TGTGCCAGCAGCTCCCTTTCGGACCAAAGGAGTGAGCAGTTCTTC.

This sequence joins TRBV24-1 and TRBJ2-1; no definite D call. This CDR3 is built from 11 residues. Trimming left V 10 bases short and J 6 bases short, with 9 bases between. Germline V CDR1 and CDR2: KGHDR, SFDVKD. The CDR3 coding sequence is TGTGCCACTGGCGTGGGCAATGAGCAGTTCTTC. It translates to CATGVGNEQFF.

This clonotype has just one count. The chain combines TRBV9 with TRBJ2-7, with a weak D call TRBD2 (5 bases). The CDR3 spans 13 residues. The V end was cut by 0 bases, the J end by 3 bases, with 7 bases between. Germline loops: CDR1 SGDLS, CDR2 YYNGEE. CDR3: CASSVGGNYEQYF. CDR3 DNA: TGTGCCAGCAGCGTAGGAGGGAACTACGAGCAGTACTTC.

This clonotype was seen a single time. The CDR3 coding sequence is TGTGCCAGCAGCTTCGGTGCAGCGGGAGGGCCGAACACCGGGGAGCTGTTTTTT. It is translated as CASSFGAAGGPNTGELFF. The V gene is TRBV7-3, the J gene TRBJ2-2; 10 nucleotides agree with TRBD2. The germline gives CDR1 SGHTA, CDR2 FQGTGA. The CDR3 runs to 18 residues. Trimming removed 3 bases from V and 0 bases from J; junction bases left unmatched: 7.

V usage is TRBV20-1 and J usage is TRBJ2-1; TRBD1 agrees at 10 bases. This CDR3 contains 14 residues. The germline gives CDR1 DFQATT, CDR2 SNEGSKA (reference sequence). The V segment lost 6 bases and the J segment 10 bases; nucleotides outside the gene matches: 12. Here the CDR3 DNA reads TGCAGTGCAACGCCGGGACAGGGGATTGAAGAGCAGTTCTTC. Translating gives CSATPGQGIEEQFF.

The chain couples TRBV9 to TRBJ2-7; tentatively, D is TRBD1 or TRBD2 (5 bases each). Germline V gene lookup returns CDR1 SGDLS and CDR2 YYNGEE. The CDR3 loop spans 12 amino acids. The V end was cut by 4 bases, the J end by 6 bases, with 11 bases between. For the CDR3, the DNA is TGTGCCAGCAGCTACGAGGGGCTCGAGCAGTACTTC. This translates into CASSYEGLEQYF.

This clonotype is a singleton in its sample. The CDR3 here is CASSPGNEQFF. The DNA for the CDR3 is TGCGCCAGCAGCCCCGGCAATGAGCAGTTCTTC. The chain links TRBV4-1 to TRBJ2-1; D gene ambiguous. The V gene lost 4 bases and the J gene lost 6 bases, with 4 bases spanning the gap. Germline loops: CDR1 MGHRA, CDR2 YSYEKL. CDR3 size: 11 residues.

The rearrangement links TRBV20-1 to TRBJ1-5, with 11 bases fitting TRBD1. Germline V CDR1 and CDR2: DFQATT, SNEGSKA (reference sequence). This CDR3 is built from 15 residues. J was trimmed by 1 base and V by 1 base; bases with no gene match: 0. CDR3 amino acids: CSARGTGGSNQPQHF. CDR3 nucleotide sequence: TGCAGTGCTAGAGGGACAGGGGGCAGCAATCAGCCCCAGCATTTT.

The chain is built from TRBV5-1 and TRBJ2-1; TRBD2 agrees at 10 bases. Germline V lookup: CDR1 SGHRS, CDR2 YFSETQ. V was pared by 2 bases and J by 9 bases, with 5 bases of the junction left unmatched. The CDR3 spans 14 residues. DNA of the CDR3: TGCGCCAGCAGCTTAGCGGGAGGGTATATTGAGCAGTTCTTC. Encoded protein: CASSLAGGYIEQFF. Looking up the rest from reference TRBV5-1 and TRBJ2-1 gives the full variable domain: KAGVTQTPRYLIKTRGQQVTLSCSPISGHRSVSWYQQTPGQGLQFLFEYFSETQRNKGNFPGRFSGRQFSNSRSEMNVSTLELGDSALYLCASSLAGGYIEQFFGPGTRLTVL.

The chain couples TRBV7-9 to TRBJ2-3; a weak D match, TRBD2 (5 bases). The germline V gene encodes CDR1 SEHNR and CDR2 FQNEAQ (reference sequence). The CDR3 spans 12 residues. The CDR3 coding sequence is TGTGCTGTAACGACGGGGACAGATACGCAGTATTTT. It specifies CAVTTGTDTQYF.